The sequence of this T cell receptor (beta chain) was determined in a study of cytomegalovirus exposure and HLA in healthy donors. The CDR3 is 14 amino acids. Trimming pared 0 bases from V and 7 bases from J, leaving 9 bases between. Per the germline V gene, CDR1 is MGHRA and CDR2 is YSYEKL. This clone occurred a few times. The PCR contained 60 Vbeta and 13 Jbeta primers. TCRdb keeps only in-frame clones here, not all; method: immunoSEQ multiplex PCR. The data hold approximately 210,000 clones, with roughly 82% observed a single time. The origin of this receptor is a man aged 35 to 55 in good health and CMV-seropositive. The V and J genes are TRBV4-1 and TRBJ1-4; D remains ambiguous. The specimen was PBMCs. CDR3: CASSQDKWAEKLFF. In nucleotides, the CDR3 is TGCGCCAGCAGCCAAGACAAGTGGGCTGAAAAACTGTTTTTT.